The present T cell receptor beta chain was sequenced within a study of PD-1 blockade in classical Hodgkin lymphoma. For this clone: Antigen: not known.

Points from the study as a whole: Reported baseline diversity: healthy donors highest, relapsed/refractory patients lowest. The origin of the repertoire differences remains undefined, with disease activity or prior therapy as possible causes. Complete responders matched newly diagnosed patients in baseline diversity.

Germline loops: CDR1 SGHNT, CDR2 YYREEE (reference sequence). CDR3 size: 15 residues. Trimming shortened V by 0 bases and J by 8 bases, and 14 bases separated the two germline ends. Clones were sequenced by immunoSEQ multiplex PCR, and TCRdb holds only the in-frame ones, with some missing. The sample consists of over 25,000 clones, 70% to 80% of them appearing once. All patients relapsed after autologous stem cell transplantation, and brentuximab vedotin exposure varied. Magnetic depletion of unwanted cells isolated CD4+ T cells from thawed PBMCs. The rearrangement links TRBV5-4 to TRBJ1-4; tentatively, D is TRBD1 (6 bases). This sequence originates from a human donor with classical Hodgkin lymphoma. The input for sequencing was CD4+ T cells from blood, taken at baseline. The CDR3 spells CASSLATGTREKLFF. The DNA for the CDR3 is TGTGCCAGCAGCTTGGCTACAGGGACCCGGGAAAAACTGTTTTTT.